This T cell receptor beta chain is from a study of T cells after posttransplantation cyclophosphamide. Cells defined as naive were viable CD3+CD4+ or CD3+CD8+ and CCR7+CD45RA+CD45RO-CD95-CD27+CD28+. Comment on this clone: Its target is unknown.

Overall study results and limits: Skin or GI-infiltrating T cells shared few TRB sequences with blood.

The CDR3 sequence is 13 residues long. Germline V CDR1 and CDR2: MDHEN, SYDVKM. Trimming took off 3 bases at V and 4 bases at J, with 9 bases between the two ends. TCRdb keeps only in-frame clones here, not all; method: immunoSEQ multiplex PCR. Of tens of thousands of clones in the sample, around nine tenths were seen once. The TCR sequence derives from a young man in good health and a related stem cell transplant donor. Sequencing was performed on naive CD4+ T cells sorted from blood. The V gene is TRBV28, the J gene TRBJ2-5; D unresolved. CDR3 region: CASSFLVPETQYF. The CDR3 coding sequence is TGTGCCAGCAGTTTTCTAGTTCCAGAGACCCAGTACTTC.